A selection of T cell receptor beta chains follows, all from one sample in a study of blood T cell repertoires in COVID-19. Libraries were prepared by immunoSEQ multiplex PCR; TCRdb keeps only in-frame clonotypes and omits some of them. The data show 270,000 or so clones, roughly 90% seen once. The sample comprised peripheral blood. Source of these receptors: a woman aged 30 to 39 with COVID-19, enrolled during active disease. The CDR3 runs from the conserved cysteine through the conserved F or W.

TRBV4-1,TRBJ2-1,CASSQVFSVLAGNNEQFF
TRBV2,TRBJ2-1,CASIRGLGDEQFF
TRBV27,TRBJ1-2,CASSKRTGGFDGYTF
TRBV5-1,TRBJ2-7,CASSPRTSGSSYEQYF
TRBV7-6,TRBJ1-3,CASSLSRGESGNTIYF
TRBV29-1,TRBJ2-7,CSVDASGTGLNEQYF
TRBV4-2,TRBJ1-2,CASSQDFTGPYYGYTF
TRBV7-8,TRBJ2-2,CASSSITTSGGAGELFF
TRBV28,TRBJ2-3,CASLAGDRTDTQYF
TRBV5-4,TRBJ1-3,CASSFEPQGAGNTIYF
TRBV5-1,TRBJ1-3,CASSFSGNTIYF
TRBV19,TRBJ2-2,CASSPGTSPNTGELFF
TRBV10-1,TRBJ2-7,CASSVGQGVYEQYF
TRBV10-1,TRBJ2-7,CASRPGQGHEQYF